Following are 9 T cell receptor beta chains from one sample sequenced in a study of high-grade serous ovarian cancer treatment subgroups. The protocol was immunoSEQ multiplex PCR, while the TCRdb copy is restricted to in-frame clones and leaves out a portion. This sample yields 3,000 to 4,000 clones, of which roughly 77% are seen a single time; approximately 9% belongs to the top ten. The tumor samples were collected prior to definitive surgery or chemotherapy. Source material: tumor tissue. The origin of the receptors is a human donor with high-grade serous ovarian cancer.

V is TRBV25-1 and J is TRBJ2-3; D is unclear. Germline V CDR1 and CDR2: MGHDK, SYGVNS. The CDR3 is 14 amino acids. Between the trimmed V and J ends, which lost 3 bases and 5 bases, there was a span of 12 bases. This CDR3 is CASSEAGQLDTQYF. CDR3 nucleotide sequence: TGTGCCAGCAGTGAGGCCGGGCAACTAGATACGCAGTATTTT.

This chain connects TRBV7-8 to TRBJ2-2; tentative D call: TRBD1 (6 bases). The CDR3 loop spans 16 amino acids. From germline, CDR1 is SGHVS and CDR2 FQNEAQ. The V end was cut by 7 bases, the J end by 2 bases, with 17 bases between. DNA for the CDR3: TGTGCCAGCACCGACCGGGTGGGGGCTAACACCGGGGAGCTGTTTTTT. This encodes CASTDRVGANTGELFF.

This chain uses TRBV19 with TRBJ2-3; D gene uncertain. Trimming took off 7 bases at V and 0 bases at J, with 11 bases between the two ends. This CDR3 spans 14 amino acids. CDR1 LNHDA and CDR2 SQIVND come from the germline V gene (reference sequence). For the CDR3, the DNA is TGTGCCAGTAAAGATATAGTAAGCACAGATACGCAGTATTTT. This encodes CASKDIVSTDTQYF.

The chain combines TRBV7-2 with TRBJ1-6, with D unresolved. Trimming left V 5 bases short and J 4 bases short, with 3 bases between. There are 12 residues in the CDR3. CDR1 and CDR2 from the germline V gene are SGHTA and FQGNSA. The CDR3 DNA reads as TGTGCCAGCAGCCCTTATAATTCACCCCTCCACTTT. Amino acids: CASSPYNSPLHF.

The CDR3 DNA reads as TGTGCCACAGCAGGCTACACCTCCTACGAGCAGTACTTC. Its translation is CATAGYTSYEQYF. The V and J genes are TRBV6-1 and TRBJ2-7; no reliable D call. The CDR3 loop spans 13 amino acids. From germline, CDR1 is MNHNS and CDR2 SASEGT. V was pared by 10 bases and J by 0 bases, with 13 bases between.

A few counts support this clone. The chain employs TRBV2 and TRBJ1-1; 7 bases are shared with TRBD1. The CDR3 contains 13 residues. Trimming cost V 11 bases and J 6 bases; bases outside gene matches: 12. In germline, CDR1 is SNHLY, CDR2 FYNNEI. The CDR3 nucleotides read TGTGCCCGCCCCCGGACAGGCGGGCCTGAAGCTTTCTTT. Translation gives CARPRTGGPEAFF.

This clone was seen a single time. The chain combines TRBV7-2 with TRBJ2-3; D is possibly TRBD2 (5 bases). Germline CDR1 and CDR2: SGHTA and FQGNSA. The CDR3 has 14 residues. V lost 1 base to trimming and J lost 1 base, with 6 bases between them. CDR3 coding DNA: TGTGCCAGCAGCTTAGGACTACGCACAGATACGCAGTATTTT. The encoded protein is CASSLGLRTDTQYF.

This clone was seen a few times. The rearrangement uses TRBV28 and TRBJ2-7, with 9 bases matching TRBD1. Germline CDR1 MDHEN, CDR2 SYDVKM. V was clipped by 5 bases and J by 3 bases; unmatched bases: 14. The length of the CDR3 is 17 residues. The CDR3 is CASSPSPGQGTRYEQYF. In nucleotides, the CDR3 is TGTGCCAGCAGTCCTTCACCGGGACAGGGAACTCGCTACGAGCAGTACTTC.

The rearrangement uses TRBV10-2 and TRBJ2-3; 9 nucleotides agree with TRBD2. The trim removed 7 bases at V and 4 bases at J, leaving 12 bases unmatched. The CDR3 has 16 amino acids. Germline-derived CDR1 and CDR2 are WSHSY and SAAADI. DNA for the CDR3: TGCGCCAGCATTACTGGCGGGGGGGCCTCCGCAGATACGCAGTATTTT. As protein: CASITGGGASADTQYF.